These T cell receptor beta chains were read from a single sample in a study of cytomegalovirus exposure and HLA in healthy donors. The method was immunoSEQ multiplex PCR; TCRdb's version includes in-frame clones alone and lacks a portion of them. The sample includes fewer than 200,000 clones, roughly 79% of them seen just once. What was sequenced was PBMCs. The receptors were sampled from a woman younger than 35 in good health and CMV-seropositive. The CDR3 runs from the conserved cysteine through the conserved F or W. D genes are given only for firm matches. Clone size is not always given. Where it is, it says once, few, many or a class for expanded clones.

D	size	V	J	CDR3	DNA
NA	NA	TRBV4-3	TRBJ2-5	CASSQDLGSGQETQYF	TGCGCCAGCAGCCAAGATCTAGGCAGCGGTCAAGAGACCCAGTACTTC
NA	few	TRBV2	TRBJ2-2	CASSEVRPGRTGELFF	TGTGCCAGCAGTGAAGTACGTCCAGGAAGGACCGGGGAGCTGTTTTTT
NA	NA	TRBV7-9	TRBJ1-1	CASSLSGTHNTEAFF	TGTGCCAGCAGCTTGAGCGGGACACATAACACTGAAGCTTTCTTT
NA	NA	TRBV10-3	TRBJ2-1	CAISEIVYNEQFF	TGTGCCATCAGTGAGATCGTGTACAATGAGCAGTTCTTC
TRBD2	once	TRBV9	TRBJ2-3	CASSVVIAGGLDAQYF	TGTGCCAGCAGCGTAGTTATAGCGGGGGGTTTAGATGCGCAGTATTTT
TRBD2	NA	TRBV4-2	TRBJ2-3	CASSQDRPLAGGLIEYF	TGTGCCAGCAGCCAAGATCGACCCCTAGCGGGGGGGTTAATAGAGTATTTT
NA	NA	TRBV2	TRBJ2-5	CASIDGGKETQYF	TGTGCCAGCATAGACGGGGGAAAAGAGACCCAGTACTTC
NA	NA	TRBV25-1	TRBJ2-7	CASSTLKGLGYEQYF	TGTGCCAGCAGCACTCTTAAGGGGCTCGGCTACGAGCAGTACTTC
NA	NA	TRBV11-2	TRBJ2-2	CASSLLDNTGELFF	TGTGCCAGCAGCTTGCTAGATAACACCGGGGAGCTGTTTTTT
TRBD1	once	TRBV5-1	TRBJ1-3	CASSFGSTGRNTIYF	TGCGCCAGCAGCTTCGGTTCGACAGGGAGAAACACCATATATTTT
NA	NA	TRBV6-6	TRBJ1-2	CASSSQMSRNGYGYTF	TGTGCCAGCAGTTCCCAAATGAGCAGGAACGGATATGGCTACACCTTC
TRBD2	NA	TRBV7-9	TRBJ2-1	CASSLGLAGDNEQFF	TGTGCCAGCAGCTTAGGGCTAGCGGGGGACAATGAGCAGTTCTTC
NA	once	TRBV2	TRBJ2-3	CASSLGADTQYF	TGTGCCAGCAGTTTAGGGGCCGATACGCAGTATTTT
NA	NA	TRBV7-6	TRBJ1-3	CASSLEHSSGNTIYF	TGTGCCAGCAGCTTAGAGCACTCCTCTGGAAACACCATATATTTT
NA	NA	TRBV21-1	TRBJ2-5	CASSRGREETQYF	TGTGCCAGCAGCAGGGGCAGGGAAGAGACCCAGTACTTC
NA	few	TRBV14	TRBJ2-1	CASSQDPGDSYNEQFF	TGTGCCAGCAGCCAAGATCCGGGGGACTCCTACAATGAGCAGTTCTTC
TRBD1	NA	TRBV7-8	TRBJ1-4	CASSLDRVNEKLFF	TGTGCCAGCAGCTTGGACAGGGTTAATGAAAAACTGTTTTTT
NA	NA	TRBV11-3	TRBJ1-1	CASSLIGGDTEAFF	TGTGCCAGCAGCTTGATCGGGGGGGACACTGAAGCTTTCTTT
NA	NA	TRBV11-3	TRBJ1-5	CATTLGLHSILSQHF	TGTGCCACCACATTGGGGCTCCACTCTATCTTGTCCCAGCATTTT
NA	NA	TRBV30	TRBJ2-7	CAWSVGQSYEQYF	TGTGCCTGGAGTGTAGGACAGTCTTACGAGCAGTACTTC
NA	NA	TRBV4-1	TRBJ2-7	CASSQEGLLQYF	TGCGCCAGCAGCCAAGAGGGGCTCCTGCAGTACTTC
NA	NA	TRBV6-5	TRBJ2-3	CASSVRVGGPQYF	TGTGCCAGCAGCGTCAGGGTGGGAGGCCCGCAGTATTTT
TRBD2	once	TRBV13	TRBJ2-7	CASSLGGRAGGNYEQYF	TGTGCCAGCAGCTTAGGGGGTCGTGCGGGGGGGAACTACGAGCAGTACTTC
TRBD1	once	TRBV5-6	TRBJ1-5	CASSYYRGYSNQPQHF	TGTGCCAGCAGCTATTACAGGGGTTATAGCAATCAGCCCCAGCATTTT
TRBD2	NA	TRBV27	TRBJ2-1	CASRDSGGSYNEQFF	TGTGCCAGCAGGGATAGCGGGGGATCCTACAATGAGCAGTTCTTC
NA	NA	TRBV7-7	TRBJ2-7	CASSANLDSREQYF	TGTGCTAGCAGCGCCAACCTAGATTCTCGCGAGCAGTACTTC
NA	NA	TRBV19	TRBJ1-5	CASKGIILGHSNQPQHF	TGTGCCAGTAAGGGAATTATTTTAGGACATAGCAATCAGCCCCAGCATTTT
NA	once	TRBV11-2	TRBJ1-1	CASSPVGGFEAFF	TGTGCCAGCAGCCCCGTCGGGGGATTCGAAGCTTTCTTT
TRBD1	NA	TRBV19	TRBJ2-2	CASSLDRGPSSVPYTGELFF	TGTGCCAGTAGCCTGGACAGGGGGCCCTCCTCTGTTCCTTACACCGGGGAGCTGTTTTTT
NA	once	TRBV5-1	TRBJ2-3	CASSLMTKSTDTQYF	TGCGCCAGCAGCTTGATGACAAAGAGCACAGATACGCAGTATTTT
NA	NA	TRBV29-1	TRBJ1-1	CSVRGTVNTEAFF	TGCAGCGTGAGGGGGACGGTGAACACTGAAGCTTTCTTT
TRBD1	NA	TRBV5-1	TRBJ1-1	CASSRNRGGTEAFF	TGCGCCAGCAGCAGAAACAGGGGAGGCACTGAAGCTTTCTTT
TRBD1	NA	TRBV5-6	TRBJ1-6	CASSLFGVRGRASPLHF	TGTGCCAGCAGCTTGTTCGGTGTTAGGGGGCGGGCGTCACCCCTCCACTTT
NA	NA	TRBV7-9	TRBJ2-7	CASSFGFSYEQYF	TGTGCCAGCAGCTTCGGGTTCTCCTACGAGCAGTACTTC
TRBD1	once	TRBV2	TRBJ1-4	CASTERPTGANIEKLFF	TGTGCCAGCACCGAACGGCCAACAGGGGCCAACATAGAAAAACTGTTTTTT
TRBD1	NA	TRBV19	TRBJ1-5	CASNPTGGLSNQPQHF	TGTGCCAGTAATCCTACAGGGGGACTTAGCAATCAGCCCCAGCATTTT
NA	NA	TRBV10-3	TRBJ1-2	CAISESHRSYGYTF	TGTGCCATCAGTGAGTCGCACAGGAGTTATGGCTACACCTTC
NA	NA	TRBV11-1	TRBJ1-5	CASSRQHNQPQHF	TGTGCCAGCAGCAGACAGCACAATCAGCCCCAGCATTTT
TRBD1	NA	TRBV5-6	TRBJ1-1	CASSLYDRGGTEAFF	TGTGCCAGCAGCCTATACGACAGGGGGGGAACTGAAGCTTTCTTT
NA	NA	TRBV28	TRBJ1-2	CASSLTSPGEANYGYTF	TGTGCCAGCAGTTTAACCTCCCCAGGTGAAGCTAACTATGGCTACACCTTC
TRBD2	NA	TRBV4-1	TRBJ2-1	CASSRGRLAGGFSEQFF	TGCGCCAGCAGCCGGGGTAGGCTAGCGGGGGGGTTCTCTGAGCAGTTCTTC
NA	NA	TRBV5-1	TRBJ1-2	CASSPDSRYGYTF	TGCGCCAGCAGCCCGGACAGCCGCTATGGCTACACCTTC
TRBD1	NA	TRBV18	TRBJ2-2	CASSPRVGQGANTGELFF	TGTGCCAGCTCACCTCGGGTTGGACAGGGGGCGAACACCGGGGAGCTGTTTTTT
TRBD2	NA	TRBV10-3	TRBJ2-3	CAISERTSGAGNTDTQYF	TGTGCCATCAGTGAGCGGACTAGCGGGGCAGGAAACACAGATACGCAGTATTTT
TRBD1	NA	TRBV4-1	TRBJ1-1	CASSQRQGDFRTEAFF	TGCGCCAGCAGCCAAAGACAGGGGGATTTCCGCACTGAAGCTTTCTTT
TRBD1	NA	TRBV2	TRBJ2-1	CASSDRQGVYNEQFF	TGTGCCAGCAGTGATCGGCAGGGGGTCTACAATGAGCAGTTCTTC
NA	NA	TRBV5-1	TRBJ1-3	CASSPEPTGRYGNTIYF	TGCGCCAGCAGCCCCGAACCGACAGGACGATATGGAAACACCATATATTTT
NA	once	TRBV19	TRBJ1-6	CASSQVVRSPLHF	TGTGCCAGTTCACAGGTGGTGCGTTCACCCCTCCACTTT
NA	NA	TRBV25-1	TRBJ1-3	CASSDLPGGSGNTIYF	TGTGCCAGCAGTGATCTCCCGGGGGGTTCTGGAAACACCATATATTTT
NA	once	TRBV5-4	TRBJ2-7	CASSRRPSSYEQYF	TGTGCCAGCAGCAGGAGACCCAGCTCCTACGAGCAGTACTTC
TRBD1	NA	TRBV27	TRBJ1-6	CASSPRDRGVGVLHF	TGTGCCAGCAGTCCCCGGGACAGGGGAGTTGGGGTCCTCCACTTT
TRBD1	NA	TRBV15	TRBJ1-6	CATSRERTGFYNSPLHF	TGTGCCACCAGCAGAGAACGGACAGGATTTTATAATTCACCCCTCCACTTT
TRBD1	NA	TRBV6-1	TRBJ2-3	CASSEGQGADTQYF	TGTGCCAGCAGTGAGGGACAGGGGGCAGATACGCAGTATTTT